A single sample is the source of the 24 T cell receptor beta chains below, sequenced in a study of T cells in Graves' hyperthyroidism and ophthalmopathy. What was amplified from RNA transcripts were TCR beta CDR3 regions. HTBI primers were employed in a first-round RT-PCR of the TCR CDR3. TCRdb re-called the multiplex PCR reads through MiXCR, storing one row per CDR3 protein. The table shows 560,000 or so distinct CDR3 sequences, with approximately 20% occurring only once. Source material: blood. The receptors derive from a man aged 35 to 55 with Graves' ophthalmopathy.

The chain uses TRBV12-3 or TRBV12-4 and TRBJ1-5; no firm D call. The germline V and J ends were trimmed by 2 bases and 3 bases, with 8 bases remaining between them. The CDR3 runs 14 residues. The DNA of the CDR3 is TGTGCCAGCAGTTTAAGTGGGTACAATCAGCCCCAGCATTTT. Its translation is CASSLSGYNQPQHF.

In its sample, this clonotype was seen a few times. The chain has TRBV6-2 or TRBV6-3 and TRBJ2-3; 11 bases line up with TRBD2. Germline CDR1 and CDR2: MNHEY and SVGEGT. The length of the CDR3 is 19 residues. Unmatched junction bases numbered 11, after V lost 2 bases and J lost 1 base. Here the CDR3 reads CASSYPEEWTSGRTDTQYF. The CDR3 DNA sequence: TGTGCCAGCAGTTACCCCGAGGAGTGGACTAGCGGGCGCACAGATACGCAGTATTTT.

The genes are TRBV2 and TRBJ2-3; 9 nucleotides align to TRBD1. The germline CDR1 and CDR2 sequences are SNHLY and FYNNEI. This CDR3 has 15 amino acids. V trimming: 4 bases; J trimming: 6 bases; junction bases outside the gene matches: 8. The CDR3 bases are TGTGCCAGCAGTGCTGGGACAGGGCAATGGGATACGCAGTATTTT. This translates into CASSAGTGQWDTQYF.

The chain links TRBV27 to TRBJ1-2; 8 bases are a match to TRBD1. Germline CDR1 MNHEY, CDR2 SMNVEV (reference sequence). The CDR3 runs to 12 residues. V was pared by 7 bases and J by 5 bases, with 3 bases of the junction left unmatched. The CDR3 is CASMDREYGYTF. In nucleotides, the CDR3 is TGTGCCAGCATGGACAGGGAGTATGGCTACACCTTC.

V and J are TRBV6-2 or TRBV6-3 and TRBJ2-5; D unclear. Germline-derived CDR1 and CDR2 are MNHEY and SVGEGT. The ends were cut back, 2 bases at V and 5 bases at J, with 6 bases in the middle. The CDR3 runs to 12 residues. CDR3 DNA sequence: TGTGCCAGCAGTTACGGTTGGGAGACCCAGTACTTC. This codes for CASSYGWETQYF.

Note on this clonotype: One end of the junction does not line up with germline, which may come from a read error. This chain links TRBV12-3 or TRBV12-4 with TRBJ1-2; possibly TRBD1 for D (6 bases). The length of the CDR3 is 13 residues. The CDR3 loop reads CASSGGRRYGYAF. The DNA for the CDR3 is TGTGCCAGTTCCGGGGGCAGGCGTTATGGCTACGCCTTC.

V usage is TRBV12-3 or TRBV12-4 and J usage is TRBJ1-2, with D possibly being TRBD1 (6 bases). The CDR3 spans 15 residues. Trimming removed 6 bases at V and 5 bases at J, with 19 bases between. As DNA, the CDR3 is TGTGCCAGCAGCTCCGACCCAGGGGTCGCTTATGGCTACACCTTC. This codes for CASSSDPGVAYGYTF.

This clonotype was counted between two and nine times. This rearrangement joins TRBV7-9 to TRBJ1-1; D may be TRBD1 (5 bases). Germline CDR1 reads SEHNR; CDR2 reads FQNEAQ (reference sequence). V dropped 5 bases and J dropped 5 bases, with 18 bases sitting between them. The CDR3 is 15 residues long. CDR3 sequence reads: CASSPPPGGGTEAFF. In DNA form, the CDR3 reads TGTGCCAGCAGCCCTCCCCCGGGGGGAGGAACTGAAGCTTTCTTT.

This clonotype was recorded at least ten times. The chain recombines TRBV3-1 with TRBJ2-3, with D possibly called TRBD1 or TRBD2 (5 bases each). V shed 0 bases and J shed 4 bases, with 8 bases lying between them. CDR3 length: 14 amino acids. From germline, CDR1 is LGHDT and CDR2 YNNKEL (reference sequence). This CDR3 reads CASSQDPGPDTQYF. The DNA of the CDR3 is TGTGCCAGCAGCCAAGATCCGGGACCAGATACGCAGTATTTT.

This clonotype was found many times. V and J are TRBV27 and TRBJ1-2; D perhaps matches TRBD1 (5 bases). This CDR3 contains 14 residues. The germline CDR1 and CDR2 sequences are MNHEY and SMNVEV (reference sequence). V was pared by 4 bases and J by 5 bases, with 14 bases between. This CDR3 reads CASSSKPGGYGYTF. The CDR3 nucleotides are TGTGCCAGCAGTTCGAAACCGGGGGGATATGGCTACACCTTC.

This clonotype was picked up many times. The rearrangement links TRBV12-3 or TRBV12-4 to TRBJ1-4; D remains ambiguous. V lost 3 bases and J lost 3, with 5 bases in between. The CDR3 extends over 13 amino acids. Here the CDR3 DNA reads TGTGCCAGCAGTTTCTGGGCTAATGAAAAACTGTTTTTT. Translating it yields CASSFWANEKLFF.

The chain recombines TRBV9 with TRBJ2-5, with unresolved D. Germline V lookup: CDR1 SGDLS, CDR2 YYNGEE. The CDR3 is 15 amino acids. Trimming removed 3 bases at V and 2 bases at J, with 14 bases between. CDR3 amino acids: CASSEGGSAQETQYF. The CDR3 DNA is TGTGCCAGCAGCGAAGGTGGCTCCGCGCAAGAGACCCAGTACTTC.

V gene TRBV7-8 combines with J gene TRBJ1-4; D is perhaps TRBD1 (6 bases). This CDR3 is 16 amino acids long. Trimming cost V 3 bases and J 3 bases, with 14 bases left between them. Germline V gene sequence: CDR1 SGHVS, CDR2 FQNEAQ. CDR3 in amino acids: CASSLIGGRANEKLFF. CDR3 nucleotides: TGTGCCAGCAGCTTGATAGGGGGGAGGGCTAATGAAAAACTGTTTTTT.

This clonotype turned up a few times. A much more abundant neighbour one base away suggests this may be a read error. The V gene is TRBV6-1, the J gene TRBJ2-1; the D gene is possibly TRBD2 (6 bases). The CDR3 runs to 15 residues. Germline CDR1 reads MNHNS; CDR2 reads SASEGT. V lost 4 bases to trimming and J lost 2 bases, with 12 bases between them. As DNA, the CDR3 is TGTGCCAGCAGTGGGGATGCGGGGACCTACAATGAGCAGTTCTTC. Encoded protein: CASSGDAGTYNEQFF.

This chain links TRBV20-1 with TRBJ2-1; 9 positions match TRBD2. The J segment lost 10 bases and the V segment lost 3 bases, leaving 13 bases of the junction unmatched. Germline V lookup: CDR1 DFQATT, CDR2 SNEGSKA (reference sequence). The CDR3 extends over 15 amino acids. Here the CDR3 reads CSASPTSGLLGEQFF. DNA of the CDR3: TGCAGTGCTAGCCCCACTAGCGGGTTGCTCGGGGAGCAGTTCTTC.

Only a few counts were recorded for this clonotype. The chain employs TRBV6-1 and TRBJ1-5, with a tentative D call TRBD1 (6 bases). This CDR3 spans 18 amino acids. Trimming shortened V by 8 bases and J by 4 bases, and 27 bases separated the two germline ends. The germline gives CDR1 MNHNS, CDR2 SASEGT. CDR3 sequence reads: CASPTWVPGQSRNQPQHF. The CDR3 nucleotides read TGTGCCAGCCCTACTTGGGTCCCCGGACAGTCTCGAAATCAGCCCCAGCATTTT.

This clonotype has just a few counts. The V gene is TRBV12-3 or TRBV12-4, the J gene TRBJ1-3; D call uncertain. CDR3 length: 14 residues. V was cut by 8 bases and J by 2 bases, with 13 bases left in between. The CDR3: CASQRLGAGNTIYF. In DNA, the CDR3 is TGTGCCAGCCAAAGGCTCGGGGCTGGAAACACCATATATTTT.

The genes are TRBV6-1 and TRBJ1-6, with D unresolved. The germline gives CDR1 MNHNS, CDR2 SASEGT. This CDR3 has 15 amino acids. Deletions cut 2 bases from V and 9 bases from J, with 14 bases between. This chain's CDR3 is CASSEFEVSRSPLHF. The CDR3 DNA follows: TGTGCCAGCAGTGAATTTGAAGTTTCGCGTTCACCCCTCCACTTT.

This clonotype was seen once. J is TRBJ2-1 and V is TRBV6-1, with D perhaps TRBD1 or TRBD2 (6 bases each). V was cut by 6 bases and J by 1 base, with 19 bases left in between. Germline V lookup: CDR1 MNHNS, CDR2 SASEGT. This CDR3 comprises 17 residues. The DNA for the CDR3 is TGTGCCAGCAGCCGGGGCGGGACACCCTTTTCCTACAATGAGCAGTTCTTC. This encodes CASSRGGTPFSYNEQFF.

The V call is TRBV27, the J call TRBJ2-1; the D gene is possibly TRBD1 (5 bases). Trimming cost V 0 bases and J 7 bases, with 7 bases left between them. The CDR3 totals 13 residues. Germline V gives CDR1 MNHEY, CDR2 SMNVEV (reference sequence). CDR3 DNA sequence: TGTGCCAGCAGTTTATCCAGGGCGAATGAGCAGTTCTTC. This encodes CASSLSRANEQFF.

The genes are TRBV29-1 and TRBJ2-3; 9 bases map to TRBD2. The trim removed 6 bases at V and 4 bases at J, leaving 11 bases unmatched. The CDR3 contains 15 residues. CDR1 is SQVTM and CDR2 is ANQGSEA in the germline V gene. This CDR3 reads CSVGPAGGPSDTQYF. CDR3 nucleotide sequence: TGCAGCGTGGGCCCCGCGGGAGGGCCTTCAGATACGCAGTATTTT.

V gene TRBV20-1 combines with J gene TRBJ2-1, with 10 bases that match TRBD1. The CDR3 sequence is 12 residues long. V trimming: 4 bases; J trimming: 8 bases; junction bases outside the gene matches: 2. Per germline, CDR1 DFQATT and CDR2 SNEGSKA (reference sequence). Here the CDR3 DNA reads TGCAGTGCTAAGACAGGGGGCGATGAGCAGTTCTTC. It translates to CSAKTGGDEQFF.

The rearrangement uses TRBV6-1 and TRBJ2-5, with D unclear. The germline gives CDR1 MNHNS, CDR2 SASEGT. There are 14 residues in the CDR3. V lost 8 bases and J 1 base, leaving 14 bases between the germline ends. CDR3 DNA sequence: TGTGCCAGCGCATTGCCGGGTTTCCAAGAGACCCAGTACTTC. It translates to CASALPGFQETQYF.

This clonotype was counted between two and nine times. The CDR3 nucleotides are TGCAGTGCTAGAGAAGAACATAGGTACGAGCAGTACTTC. Translation gives CSAREEHRYEQYF. V is TRBV20-1 and J is TRBJ2-7; D is ambiguous. Trimming shortened V by 0 bases and J by 4 bases, and 10 bases separated the two germline ends. CDR3 length: 13 residues. Germline lookup yields CDR1 DFQATT and CDR2 SNEGSKA (reference sequence).